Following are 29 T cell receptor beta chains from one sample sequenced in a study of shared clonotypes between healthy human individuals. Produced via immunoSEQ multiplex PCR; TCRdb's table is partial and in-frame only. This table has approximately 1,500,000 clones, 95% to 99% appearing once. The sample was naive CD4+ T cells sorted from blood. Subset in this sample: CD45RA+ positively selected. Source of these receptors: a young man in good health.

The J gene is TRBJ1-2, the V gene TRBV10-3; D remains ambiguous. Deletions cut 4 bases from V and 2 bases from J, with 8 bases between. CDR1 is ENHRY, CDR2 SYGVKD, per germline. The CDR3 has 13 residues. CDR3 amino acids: CAISAGRNYGYTF. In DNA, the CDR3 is TGTGCCATCAGTGCGGGCAGGAACTATGGCTACACCTTC.

CDR3 sequence: CASSLELTGTYEQYF. For the CDR3, the DNA is TGCGCCAGCAGCTTGGAACTGACAGGGACCTACGAGCAGTACTTC. V gene TRBV5-1 combines with J gene TRBJ2-7, with 7 bases fitting TRBD1. This CDR3 comprises 15 residues. Germline V gene lookup returns CDR1 SGHRS and CDR2 YFSETQ. V dropped 0 bases and J dropped 2; count of bases not matched to a gene: 5.

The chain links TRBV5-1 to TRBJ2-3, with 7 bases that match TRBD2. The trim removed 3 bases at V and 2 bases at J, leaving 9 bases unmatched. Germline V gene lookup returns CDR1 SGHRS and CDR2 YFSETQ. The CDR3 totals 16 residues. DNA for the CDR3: TGCGCCAGCAGCTGGGGGATAGCGGGCCCCACAGATACGCAGTATTTT. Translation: CASSWGIAGPTDTQYF. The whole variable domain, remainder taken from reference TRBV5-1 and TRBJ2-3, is KAGVTQTPRYLIKTRGQQVTLSCSPISGHRSVSWYQQTPGQGLQFLFEYFSETQRNKGNFPGRFSGRQFSNSRSEMNVSTLELGDSALYLCASSWGIAGPTDTQYFGPGTRLTVL.

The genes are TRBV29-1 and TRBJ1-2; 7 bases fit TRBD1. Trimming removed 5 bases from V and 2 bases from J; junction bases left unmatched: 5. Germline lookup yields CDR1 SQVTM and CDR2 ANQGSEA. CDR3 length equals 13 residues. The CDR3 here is CSVYRDRNYGYTF. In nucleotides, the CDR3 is TGCAGCGTTTACCGGGACAGAAACTATGGCTACACCTTC.

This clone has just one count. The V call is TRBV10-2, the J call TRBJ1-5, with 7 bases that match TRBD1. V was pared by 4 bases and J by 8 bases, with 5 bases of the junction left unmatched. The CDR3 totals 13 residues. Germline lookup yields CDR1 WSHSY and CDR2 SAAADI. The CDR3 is CASSGQGEKPQHF. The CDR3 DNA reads TGCGCCAGCAGTGGGCAGGGGGAGAAGCCCCAGCATTTT.

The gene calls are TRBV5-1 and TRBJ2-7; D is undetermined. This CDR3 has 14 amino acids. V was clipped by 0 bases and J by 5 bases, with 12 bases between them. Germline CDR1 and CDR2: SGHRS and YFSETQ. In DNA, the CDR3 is TGCGCCAGCAGCTTGGTTTTGGCGAGCGACGAGCAGTACTTC. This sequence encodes CASSLVLASDEQYF.

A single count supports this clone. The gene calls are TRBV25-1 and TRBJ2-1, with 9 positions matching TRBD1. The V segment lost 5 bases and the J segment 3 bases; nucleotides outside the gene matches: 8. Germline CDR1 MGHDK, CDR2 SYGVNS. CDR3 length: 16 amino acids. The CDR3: CASSPSGTGNYNEQFF. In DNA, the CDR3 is TGTGCCAGCAGTCCCTCCGGGACAGGGAACTACAATGAGCAGTTCTTC.

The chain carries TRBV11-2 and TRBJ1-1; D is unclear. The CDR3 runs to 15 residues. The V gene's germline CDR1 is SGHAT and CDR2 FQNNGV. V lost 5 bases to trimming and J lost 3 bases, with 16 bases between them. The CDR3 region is CASSDWMERDTEAFF. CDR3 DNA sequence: TGTGCCAGCAGCGATTGGATGGAAAGGGACACTGAAGCTTTCTTT.

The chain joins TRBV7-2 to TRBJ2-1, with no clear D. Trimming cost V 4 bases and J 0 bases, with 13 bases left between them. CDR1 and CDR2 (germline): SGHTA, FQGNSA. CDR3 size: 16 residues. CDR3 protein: CASSSTLLSSYNEQFF. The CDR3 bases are TGTGCCAGCAGCTCGACCCTACTGAGCTCCTACAATGAGCAGTTCTTC.

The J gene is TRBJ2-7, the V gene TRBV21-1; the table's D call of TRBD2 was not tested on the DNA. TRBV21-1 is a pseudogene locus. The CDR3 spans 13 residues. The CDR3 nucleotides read TGTGCCAGCAGTAAAGGATCCGGGTACGAGCAGTACTTC. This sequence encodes CASSKGSGYEQYF.

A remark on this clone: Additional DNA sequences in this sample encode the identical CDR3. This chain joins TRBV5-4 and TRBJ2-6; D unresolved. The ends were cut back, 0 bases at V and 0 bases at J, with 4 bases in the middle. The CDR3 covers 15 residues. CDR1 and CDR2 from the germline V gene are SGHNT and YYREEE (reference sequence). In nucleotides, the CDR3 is TGTGCCAGCAGCTTGGACAGCTCTGGGGCCAACGTCCTGACTTTC. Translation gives CASSLDSSGANVLTF.

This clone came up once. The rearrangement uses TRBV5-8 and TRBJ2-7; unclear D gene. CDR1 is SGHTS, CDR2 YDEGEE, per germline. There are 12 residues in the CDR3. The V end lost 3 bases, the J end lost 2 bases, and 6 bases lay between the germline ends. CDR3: CASSSVTYEQYF. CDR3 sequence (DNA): TGTGCCAGCAGCTCCGTGACCTACGAGCAGTACTTC. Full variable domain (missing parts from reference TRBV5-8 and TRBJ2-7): EAGVTQSPTHLIKTRGQQATLRCSPISGHTSVYWYQQALGLGLQFLLWYDEGEERNRGNFPPRFSGRQFPNYSSELNVNALELEDSALYLCASSSVTYEQYFGPGTRLTVT.

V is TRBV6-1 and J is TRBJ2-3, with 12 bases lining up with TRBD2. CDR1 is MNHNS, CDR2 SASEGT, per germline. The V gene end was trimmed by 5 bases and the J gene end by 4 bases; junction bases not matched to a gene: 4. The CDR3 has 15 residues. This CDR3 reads CASSTRLAGADTQYF. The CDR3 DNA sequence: TGTGCCAGCAGTACCCGACTAGCGGGAGCAGATACGCAGTATTTT.

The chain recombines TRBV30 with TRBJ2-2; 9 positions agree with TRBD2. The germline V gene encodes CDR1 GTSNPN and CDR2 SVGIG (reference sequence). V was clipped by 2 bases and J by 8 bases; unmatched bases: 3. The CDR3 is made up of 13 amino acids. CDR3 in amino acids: CAWSKTSGGELFF. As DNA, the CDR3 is TGTGCCTGGAGTAAGACTAGCGGTGGGGAGCTGTTTTTT. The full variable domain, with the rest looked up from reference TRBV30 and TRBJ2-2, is SQTIHQWPATLVQPVGSPLSLECTVEGTSNPNLYWYRQAAGRGLQLLFYSVGIGQISSEVPQNLSASRPQDRQFILSSKKLLLSDSGFYLCAWSKTSGGELFFGEGSRLTVL.

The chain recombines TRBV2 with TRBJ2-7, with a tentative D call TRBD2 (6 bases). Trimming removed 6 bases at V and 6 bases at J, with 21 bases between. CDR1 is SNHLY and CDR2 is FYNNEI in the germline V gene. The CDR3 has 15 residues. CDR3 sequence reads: CASSVTRDSTPEQYF. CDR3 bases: TGTGCCAGCAGCGTAACCCGGGACTCGACTCCCGAGCAGTACTTC.

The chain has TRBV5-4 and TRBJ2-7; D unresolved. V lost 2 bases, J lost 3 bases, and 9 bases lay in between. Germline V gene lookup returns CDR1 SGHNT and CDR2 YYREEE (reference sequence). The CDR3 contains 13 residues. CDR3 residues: CASSLGLNYEQYF. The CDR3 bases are TGTGCCAGCAGCTTAGGCCTAAACTACGAGCAGTACTTC.

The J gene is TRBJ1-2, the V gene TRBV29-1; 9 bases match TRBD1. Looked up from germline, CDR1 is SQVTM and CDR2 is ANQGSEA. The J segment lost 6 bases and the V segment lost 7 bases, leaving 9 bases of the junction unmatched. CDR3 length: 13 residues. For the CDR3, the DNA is TGCAGCGCGCCGGGACAGGGACCCAATGGCTACACCTTC. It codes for CSAPGQGPNGYTF.

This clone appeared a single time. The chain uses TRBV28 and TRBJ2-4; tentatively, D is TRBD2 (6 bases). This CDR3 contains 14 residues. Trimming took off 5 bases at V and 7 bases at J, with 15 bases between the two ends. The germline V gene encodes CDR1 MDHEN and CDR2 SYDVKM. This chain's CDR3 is CASSQGGFTNIQYF. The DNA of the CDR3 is TGTGCCAGCAGTCAGGGAGGTTTTACGAACATTCAGTACTTC.

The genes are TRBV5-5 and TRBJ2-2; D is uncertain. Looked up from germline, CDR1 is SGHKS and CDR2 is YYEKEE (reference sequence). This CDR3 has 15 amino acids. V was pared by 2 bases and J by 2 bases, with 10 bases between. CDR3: CASSFVTGNTGELFF. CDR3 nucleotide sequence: TGTGCCAGCAGCTTTGTGACGGGTAACACCGGGGAGCTGTTTTTT.

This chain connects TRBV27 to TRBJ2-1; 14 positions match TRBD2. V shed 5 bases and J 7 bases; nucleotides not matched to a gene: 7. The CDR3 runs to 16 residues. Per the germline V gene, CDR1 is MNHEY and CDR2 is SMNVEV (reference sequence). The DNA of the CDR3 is TGTGCCAGCAGTCAGACTAGCGGGAGGGGTGGTAATGAGCAGTTCTTC. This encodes CASSQTSGRGGNEQFF.

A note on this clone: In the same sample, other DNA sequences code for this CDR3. The CDR3 region has the DNA TGTGCCAGCAGCTTGGCAGCAGGGGCCTACGAGCAGTACTTC. This translates into CASSLAAGAYEQYF. The rearrangement joins TRBV5-4 to TRBJ2-7; a weak D match, TRBD1 (6 bases). Germline CDR1 is SGHNT and CDR2 is YYREEE (reference sequence). The germline V and J ends were trimmed by 0 bases and 2 bases, with 9 bases remaining between them. The CDR3 totals 14 residues. The full variable domain, with the rest looked up from reference TRBV5-4 and TRBJ2-7, is ETGVTQSPTHLIKTRGQQVTLRCSSQSGHNTVSWYQQALGQGPQFIFQYYREEENGRGNFPPRFSGLQFPNYSSELNVNALELDDSALYLCASSLAAGAYEQYFGPGTRLTVT.

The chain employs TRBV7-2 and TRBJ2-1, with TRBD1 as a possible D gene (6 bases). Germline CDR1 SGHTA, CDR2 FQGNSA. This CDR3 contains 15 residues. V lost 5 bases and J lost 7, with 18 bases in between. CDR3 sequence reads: CASSRDWGRGNEQFF. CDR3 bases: TGTGCCAGCAGCCGAGACTGGGGGCGCGGGAATGAGCAGTTCTTC.

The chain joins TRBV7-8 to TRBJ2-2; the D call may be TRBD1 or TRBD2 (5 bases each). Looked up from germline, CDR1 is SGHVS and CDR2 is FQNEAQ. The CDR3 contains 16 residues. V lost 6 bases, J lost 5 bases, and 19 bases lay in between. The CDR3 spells CASSPGWSGWTGELFF. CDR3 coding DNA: TGTGCCAGCAGTCCGGGATGGTCAGGGTGGACCGGGGAGCTGTTTTTT.

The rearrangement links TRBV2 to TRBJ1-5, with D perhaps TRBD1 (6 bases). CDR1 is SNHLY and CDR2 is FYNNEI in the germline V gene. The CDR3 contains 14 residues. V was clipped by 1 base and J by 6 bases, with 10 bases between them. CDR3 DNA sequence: TGTGCCAGCAGTGAAGGACAGGTTAGTCAGCCCCAGCATTTT. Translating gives CASSEGQVSQPQHF.

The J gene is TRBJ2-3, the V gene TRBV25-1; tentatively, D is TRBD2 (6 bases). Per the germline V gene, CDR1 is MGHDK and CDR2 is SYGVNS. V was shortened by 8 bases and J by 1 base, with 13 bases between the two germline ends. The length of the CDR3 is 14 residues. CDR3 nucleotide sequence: TGTGCCAGCTTCCCGGGGACTTGCACAGATACGCAGTATTTT. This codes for CASFPGTCTDTQYF.

CDR3 sequence reads: CASSQEIRGRGYGYTF. The CDR3 coding sequence is TGTGCCAGCAGCCAAGAGATCAGGGGGCGCGGCTATGGCTACACCTTC. The chain uses TRBV5-6 and TRBJ1-2, with 8 nucleotides matching TRBD1. J was trimmed by 4 bases and V by 4 bases; bases with no gene match: 12. This CDR3 comprises 16 residues. Germline values: CDR1 SGHDT, CDR2 YYEEEE.

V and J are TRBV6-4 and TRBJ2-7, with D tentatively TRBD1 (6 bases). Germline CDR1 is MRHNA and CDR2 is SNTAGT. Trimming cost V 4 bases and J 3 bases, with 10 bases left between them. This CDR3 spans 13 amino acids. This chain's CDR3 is CASSVETGYEQYF. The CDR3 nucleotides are TGTGCCAGCAGTGTCGAGACAGGCTACGAGCAGTACTTC.

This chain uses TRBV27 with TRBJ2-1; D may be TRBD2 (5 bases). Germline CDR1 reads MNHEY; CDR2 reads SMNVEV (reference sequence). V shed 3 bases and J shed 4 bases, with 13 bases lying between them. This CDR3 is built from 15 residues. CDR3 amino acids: CASSFSAVGYNEQFF. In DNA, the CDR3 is TGTGCCAGCAGTTTCTCAGCGGTAGGATACAATGAGCAGTTCTTC.

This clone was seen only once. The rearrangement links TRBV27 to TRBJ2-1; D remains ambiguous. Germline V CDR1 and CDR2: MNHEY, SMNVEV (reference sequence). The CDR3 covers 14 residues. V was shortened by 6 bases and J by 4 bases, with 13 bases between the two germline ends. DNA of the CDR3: TGTGCCAGCAGGTCTATGGGAAGGTACAATGAGCAGTTCTTC. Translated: CASRSMGRYNEQFF.